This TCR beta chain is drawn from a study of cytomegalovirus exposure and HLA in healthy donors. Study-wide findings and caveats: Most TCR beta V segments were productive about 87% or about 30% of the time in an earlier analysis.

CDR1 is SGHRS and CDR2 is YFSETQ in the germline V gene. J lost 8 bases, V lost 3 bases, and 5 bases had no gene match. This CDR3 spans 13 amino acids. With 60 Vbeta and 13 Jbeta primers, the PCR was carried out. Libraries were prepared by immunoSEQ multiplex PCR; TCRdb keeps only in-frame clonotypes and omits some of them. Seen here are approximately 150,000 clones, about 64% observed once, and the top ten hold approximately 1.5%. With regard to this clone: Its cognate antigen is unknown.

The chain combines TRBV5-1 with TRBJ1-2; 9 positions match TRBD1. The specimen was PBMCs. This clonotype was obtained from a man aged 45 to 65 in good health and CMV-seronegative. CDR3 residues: CASSSGQGGGYTF. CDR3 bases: TGCGCCAGCAGCTCGGGACAGGGCGGCGGCTACACCTTC.